The rows below give T cell receptor beta chains drawn from one sample of a study of T cell responses to AZD1222 COVID-19 vaccine. Repertoires were generated with immunoSEQ multiplex PCR, while TCRdb's copy carries only in-frame clones and drops some. Seen here are some 81,000 clones, 80% to 90% observed once, and the top ten hold 3.4%. Here the sequenced sample was peripheral blood, taken 28 days after the second AZD1222 dose. These receptors all come from an adult who received the AZD1222 COVID-19 vaccine. CDR3s include the opening cysteine and the closing phenylalanine or tryptophan. Fields, in order: J gene, V gene, clone size, CDR3 protein. For some rows the clone size is stated as once, few or many, or as a class when expanded; others skip it.

TRBJ2-5	TRBV6-5	few	CASSQRGLSETQYF
TRBJ2-7	TRBV6-6	.	CASSPLKRDSYEQYF
TRBJ2-3	TRBV4-1	.	CASSQEGTSLSDTQYF
TRBJ2-2	TRBV28	.	CATWGGLDGELFF
TRBJ2-1	TRBV24-1	.	CATSGTGGYNEQFF
TRBJ1-1	TRBV4-3	.	CASSQEVRTAEAFF
TRBJ2-7	TRBV12-3/TRBV12-4	.	CASSGQVYEQYF
TRBJ1-1	TRBV30	.	CSGSAGGTEAFF
TRBJ2-7	TRBV21-1	.	CASSKVGGGYEQYF
TRBJ2-1	TRBV6-5	.	CASSYSDRNEQFF
TRBJ1-5	TRBV7-2	.	CASSLGDSPYQPQHF
TRBJ2-3	TRBV5-5	.	CASSRGFTDTQYF
TRBJ2-7	TRBV9	.	CASSVWDRGSEQYF
TRBJ1-5	TRBV10-3	.	CAIRENSNQPQHF
TRBJ1-2	TRBV12-3/TRBV12-4	.	CASRPGSYGYTF
TRBJ1-4	TRBV28	.	CASTQSGGRGEKLFF